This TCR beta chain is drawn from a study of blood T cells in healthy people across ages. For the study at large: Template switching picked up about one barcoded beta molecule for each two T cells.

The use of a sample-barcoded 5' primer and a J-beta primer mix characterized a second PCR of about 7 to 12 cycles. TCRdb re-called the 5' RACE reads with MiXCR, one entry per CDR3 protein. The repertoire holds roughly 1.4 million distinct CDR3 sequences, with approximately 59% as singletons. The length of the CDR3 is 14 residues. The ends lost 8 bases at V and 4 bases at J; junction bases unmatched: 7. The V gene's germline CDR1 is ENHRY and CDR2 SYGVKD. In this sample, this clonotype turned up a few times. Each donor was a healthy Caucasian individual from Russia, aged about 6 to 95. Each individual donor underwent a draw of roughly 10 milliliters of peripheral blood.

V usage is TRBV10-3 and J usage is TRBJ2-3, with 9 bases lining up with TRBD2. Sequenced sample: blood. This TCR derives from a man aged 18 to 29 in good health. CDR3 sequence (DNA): TGTGCCATCGGGTCTAGCGGGGCCCCAGATACGCAGTATTTT. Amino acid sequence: CAIGSSGAPDTQYF.